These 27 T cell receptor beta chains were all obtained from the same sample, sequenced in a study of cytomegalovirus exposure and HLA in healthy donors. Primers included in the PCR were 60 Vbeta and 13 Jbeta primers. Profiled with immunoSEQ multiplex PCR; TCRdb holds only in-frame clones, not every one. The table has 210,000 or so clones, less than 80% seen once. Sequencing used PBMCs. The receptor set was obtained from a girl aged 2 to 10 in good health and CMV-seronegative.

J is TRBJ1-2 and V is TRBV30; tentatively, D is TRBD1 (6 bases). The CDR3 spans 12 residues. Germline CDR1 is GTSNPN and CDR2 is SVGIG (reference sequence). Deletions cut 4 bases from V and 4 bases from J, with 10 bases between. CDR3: CAWNQGTYGYTF. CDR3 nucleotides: TGTGCCTGGAACCAGGGGACCTATGGCTACACCTTC.

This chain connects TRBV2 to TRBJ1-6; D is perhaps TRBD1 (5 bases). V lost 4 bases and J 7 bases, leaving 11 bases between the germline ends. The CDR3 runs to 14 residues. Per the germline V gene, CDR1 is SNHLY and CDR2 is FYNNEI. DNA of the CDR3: TGTGCCAGCAGTGCAGGGTTCGAAAATTCACCCCTCCACTTT. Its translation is CASSAGFENSPLHF.

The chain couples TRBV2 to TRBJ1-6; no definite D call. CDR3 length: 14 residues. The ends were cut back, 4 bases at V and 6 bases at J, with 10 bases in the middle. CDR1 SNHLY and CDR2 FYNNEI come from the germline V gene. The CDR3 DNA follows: TGTGCCAGCAGTGTCTCCTTCGGTAATTCACCCCTCCACTTT. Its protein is CASSVSFGNSPLHF.

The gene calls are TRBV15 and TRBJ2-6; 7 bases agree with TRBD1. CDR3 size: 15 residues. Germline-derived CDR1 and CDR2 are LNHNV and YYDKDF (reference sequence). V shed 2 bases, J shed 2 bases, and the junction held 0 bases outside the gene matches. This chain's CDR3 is CATSRTGAGANVLTF. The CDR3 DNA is TGTGCCACCAGCAGAACAGGGGCTGGGGCCAACGTCCTGACTTTC. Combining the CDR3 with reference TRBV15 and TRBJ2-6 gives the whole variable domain DAMVIQNPRYQVTQFGKPVTLSCSQTLNHNVMYWYQQKSSQAPKLLFHYYDKDFNNEADTPDNFQSRRPNTSFCFLDIRSPGLGDTAMYLCATSRTGAGANVLTFGAGSRLTVL.

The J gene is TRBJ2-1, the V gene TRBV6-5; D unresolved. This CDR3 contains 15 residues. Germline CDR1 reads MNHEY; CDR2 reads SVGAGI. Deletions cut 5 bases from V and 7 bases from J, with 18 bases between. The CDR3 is CASSPLPYASNEQFF. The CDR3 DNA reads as TGTGCCAGCAGTCCACTGCCCTACGCCTCAAATGAGCAGTTCTTC.

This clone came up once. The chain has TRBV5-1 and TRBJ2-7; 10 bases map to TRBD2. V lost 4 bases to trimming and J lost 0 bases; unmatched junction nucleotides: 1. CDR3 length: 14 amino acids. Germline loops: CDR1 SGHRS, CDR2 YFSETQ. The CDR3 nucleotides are TGCGCCAGCAGCGCTAGCGGGAGCTCCTACGAGCAGTACTTC. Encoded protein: CASSASGSSYEQYF.

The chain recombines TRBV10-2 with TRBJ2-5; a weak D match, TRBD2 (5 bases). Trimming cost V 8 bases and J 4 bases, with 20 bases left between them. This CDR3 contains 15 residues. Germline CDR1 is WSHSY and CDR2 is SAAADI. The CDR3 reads CASGPPRGGGETQYF. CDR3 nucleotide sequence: TGCGCCAGCGGGCCCCCGCGCGGAGGAGGAGAGACCCAGTACTTC.

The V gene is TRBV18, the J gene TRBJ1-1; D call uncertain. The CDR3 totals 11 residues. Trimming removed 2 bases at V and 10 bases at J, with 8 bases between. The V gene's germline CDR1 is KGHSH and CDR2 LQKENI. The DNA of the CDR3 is TGTGCCAGCTCACCAGGCGACACAGCTTTCTTT. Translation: CASSPGDTAFF.

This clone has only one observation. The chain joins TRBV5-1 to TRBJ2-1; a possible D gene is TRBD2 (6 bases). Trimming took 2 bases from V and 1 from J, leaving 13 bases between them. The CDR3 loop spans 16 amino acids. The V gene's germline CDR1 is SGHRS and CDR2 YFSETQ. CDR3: CASSLSNSGSYNEQFF. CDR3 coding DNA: TGCGCCAGCAGCTTATCTAATAGCGGTTCCTACAATGAGCAGTTCTTC.

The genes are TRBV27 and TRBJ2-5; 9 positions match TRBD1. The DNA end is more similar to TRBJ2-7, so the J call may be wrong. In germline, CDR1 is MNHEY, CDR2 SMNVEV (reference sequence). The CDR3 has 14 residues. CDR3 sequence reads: CASSWTGVNYEQYF. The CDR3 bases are TGTGCCAGCAGTTGGACAGGGGTAAACTACGAGCAGTACTTC.

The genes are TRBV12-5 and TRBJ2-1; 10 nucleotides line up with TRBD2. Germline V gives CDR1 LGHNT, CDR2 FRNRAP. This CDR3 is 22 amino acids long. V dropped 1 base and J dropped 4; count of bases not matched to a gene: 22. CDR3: CASGLDGLNRLWSLAGYNEQFF. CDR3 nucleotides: TGTGCTAGTGGTTTGGACGGATTGAACCGACTATGGTCACTAGCGGGGTACAATGAGCAGTTCTTC.

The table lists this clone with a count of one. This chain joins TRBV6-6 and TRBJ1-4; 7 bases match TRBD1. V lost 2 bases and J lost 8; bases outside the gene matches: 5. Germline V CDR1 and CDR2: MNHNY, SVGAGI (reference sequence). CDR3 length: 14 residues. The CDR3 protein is CASSYGDRGEKLFF. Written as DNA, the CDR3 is TGTGCCAGCAGTTACGGGGACAGAGGAGAAAAACTGTTTTTT.

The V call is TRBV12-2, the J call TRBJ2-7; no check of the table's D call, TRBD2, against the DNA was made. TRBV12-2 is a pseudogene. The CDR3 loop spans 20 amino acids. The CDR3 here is CASRLLHSGTSGGARHEQYF. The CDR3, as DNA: TGTGCAAGTCGCCTTCTTCACTCTGGGACTAGCGGGGGGGCCCGACACGAGCAGTACTTC.

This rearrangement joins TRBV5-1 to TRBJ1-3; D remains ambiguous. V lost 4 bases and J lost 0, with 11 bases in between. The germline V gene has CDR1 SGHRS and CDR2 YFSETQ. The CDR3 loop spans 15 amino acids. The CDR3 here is CASSQAAGSGNTIYF. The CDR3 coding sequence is TGCGCCAGCAGCCAGGCGGCGGGCTCTGGAAACACCATATATTTT.

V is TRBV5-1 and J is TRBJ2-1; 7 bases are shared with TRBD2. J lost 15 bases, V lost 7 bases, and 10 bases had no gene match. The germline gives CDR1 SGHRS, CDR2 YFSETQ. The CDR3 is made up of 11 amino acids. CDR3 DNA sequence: TGCGCCAGCGGAAACGGACTAGATCCGTTCTTC. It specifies CASGNGLDPFF. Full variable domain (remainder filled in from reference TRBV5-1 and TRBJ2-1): KAGVTQTPRYLIKTRGQQVTLSCSPISGHRSVSWYQQTPGQGLQFLFEYFSETQRNKGNFPGRFSGRQFSNSRSEMNVSTLELGDSALYLCASGNGLDPFFGPGTRLTVL.

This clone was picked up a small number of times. The CDR3 here is CATRRDRERNQPQHF. CDR3 bases: TGTGCCACCAGGCGGGACAGGGAGCGCAATCAGCCCCAGCATTTT. The chain joins TRBV15 to TRBJ1-5, with TRBD1 identical over 9 bases. J gave up 2 bases and V 6 bases, and 5 bases lay outside the gene matches. The CDR3 sequence is 15 residues long. Germline V lookup: CDR1 LNHNV, CDR2 YYDKDF (reference sequence). The entire variable domain, with the rest obtained from reference TRBV15 and TRBJ1-5, is as follows: DAMVIQNPRYQVTQFGKPVTLSCSQTLNHNVMYWYQQKSSQAPKLLFHYYDKDFNNEADTPDNFQSRRPNTSFCFLDIRSPGLGDTAMYLCATRRDRERNQPQHFGDGTRLSIL.

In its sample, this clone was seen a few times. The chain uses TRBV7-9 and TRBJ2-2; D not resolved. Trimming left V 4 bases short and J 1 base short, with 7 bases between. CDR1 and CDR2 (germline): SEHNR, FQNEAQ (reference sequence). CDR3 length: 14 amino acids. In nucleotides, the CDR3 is TGTGCCAGCAGCTCCACATTGAACACCGGGGAGCTGTTTTTT. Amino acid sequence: CASSSTLNTGELFF.

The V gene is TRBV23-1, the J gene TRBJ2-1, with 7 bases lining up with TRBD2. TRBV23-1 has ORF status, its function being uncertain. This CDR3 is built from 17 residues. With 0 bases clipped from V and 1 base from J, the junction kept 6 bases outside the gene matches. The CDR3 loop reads CASSQSKGGSSYNEQFF. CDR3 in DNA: TGCGCCAGCAGTCAATCAAAGGGCGGGAGTTCCTACAATGAGCAGTTCTTC.

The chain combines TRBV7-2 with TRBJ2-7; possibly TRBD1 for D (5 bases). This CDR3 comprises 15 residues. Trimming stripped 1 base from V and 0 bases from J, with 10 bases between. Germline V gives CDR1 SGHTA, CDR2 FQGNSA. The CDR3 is CASSLDSRASYEQYF. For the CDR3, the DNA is TGTGCCAGCAGCTTAGATTCCAGGGCCTCCTACGAGCAGTACTTC. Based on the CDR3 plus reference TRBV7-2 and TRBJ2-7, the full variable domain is GAGVSQSPSNKVTEKGKDVELRCDPISGHTALYWYRQSLGQGLEFLIYFQGNSAPDKSGLPSDRFSAERTGGSVSTLTIQRTQQEDSAVYLCASSLDSRASYEQYFGPGTRLTVT.

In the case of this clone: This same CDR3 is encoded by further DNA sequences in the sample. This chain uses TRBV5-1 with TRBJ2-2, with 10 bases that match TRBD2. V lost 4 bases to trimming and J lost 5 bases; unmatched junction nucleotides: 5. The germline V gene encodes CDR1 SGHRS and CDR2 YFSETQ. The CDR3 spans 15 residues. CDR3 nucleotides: TGCGCCAGCAGCGTAGGACTAGCGGAAACCGGGGAGCTGTTTTTT. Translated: CASSVGLAETGELFF.

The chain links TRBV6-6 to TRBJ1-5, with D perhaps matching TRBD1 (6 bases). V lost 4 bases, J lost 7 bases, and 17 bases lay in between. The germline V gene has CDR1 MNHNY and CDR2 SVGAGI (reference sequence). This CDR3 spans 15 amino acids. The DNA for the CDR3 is TGTGCCAGCAGTTTAGGTGGGGGCGAAGTCCAGCCCCAGCATTTT. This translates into CASSLGGGEVQPQHF.

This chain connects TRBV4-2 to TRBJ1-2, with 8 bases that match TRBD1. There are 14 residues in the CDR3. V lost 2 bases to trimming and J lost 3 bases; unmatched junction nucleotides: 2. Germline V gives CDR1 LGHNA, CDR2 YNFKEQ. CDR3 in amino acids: CASSQQGADYGYTF. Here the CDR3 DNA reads TGTGCCAGCAGCCAACAGGGGGCGGACTATGGCTACACCTTC.

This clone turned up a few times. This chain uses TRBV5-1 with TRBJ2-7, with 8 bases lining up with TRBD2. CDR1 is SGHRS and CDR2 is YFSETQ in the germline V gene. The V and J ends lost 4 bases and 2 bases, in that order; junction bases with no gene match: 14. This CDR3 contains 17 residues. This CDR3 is CASSLAVSGRGPYEQYF. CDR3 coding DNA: TGCGCCAGCAGCCTCGCTGTAAGCGGGAGAGGCCCCTACGAGCAGTACTTC.

The CDR3 loop reads CASSPPLGRGDTGELFF. The DNA for the CDR3 is TGTGCCAGCAGCCCTCCCCTGGGGCGGGGGGACACCGGGGAGCTGTTTTTT. The V and J genes are TRBV7-6 and TRBJ2-2, with TRBD2 matching 8 bases. The CDR3 is 17 amino acids. V was clipped by 5 bases and J by 3 bases; unmatched bases: 11. Looked up from germline, CDR1 is SGHVS and CDR2 is FNYEAQ. Full variable domain (missing parts from reference TRBV7-6 and TRBJ2-2): GAGVSQSPRYKVTKRGQDVALRCDPISGHVSLYWYRQALGQGPEFLTYFNYEAQQDKSGLPNDRFSAERPEGSISTLTIQRTEQRDSAMYRCASSPPLGRGDTGELFFGEGSRLTVL.

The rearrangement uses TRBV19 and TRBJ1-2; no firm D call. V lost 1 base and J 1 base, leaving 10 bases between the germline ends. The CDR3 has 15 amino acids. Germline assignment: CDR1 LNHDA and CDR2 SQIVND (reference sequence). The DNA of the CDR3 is TGTGCCAGTAGTATAGTTCCCGGGGTTAACTATGGCTACACCTTC. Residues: CASSIVPGVNYGYTF. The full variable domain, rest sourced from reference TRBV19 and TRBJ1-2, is DGGITQSPKYLFRKEGQNVTLSCEQNLNHDAMYWYRQDPGQGLRLIYYSQIVNDFQKGDIAEGYSVSREKKESFPLTVTSAQKNPTAFYLCASSIVPGVNYGYTFGSGTRLTVV.

The CDR3 DNA reads TGTGCCAGCAGCTTATATCCTAGCGGGGGCCCCAATGAGCAGTTCTTC. Its translation: CASSLYPSGGPNEQFF. The chain recombines TRBV5-4 with TRBJ2-1, with TRBD2 identical over 10 bases. In germline, CDR1 is SGHNT, CDR2 YYREEE (reference sequence). J lost 6 bases, V lost 2 bases, and 8 bases had no gene match. The CDR3 runs to 16 residues.

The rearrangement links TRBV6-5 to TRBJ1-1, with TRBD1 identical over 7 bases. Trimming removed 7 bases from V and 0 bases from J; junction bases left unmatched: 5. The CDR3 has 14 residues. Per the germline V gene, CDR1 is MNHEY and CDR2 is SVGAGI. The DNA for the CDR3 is TGTGCCAGCAACTCGGGACAGATGAACACTGAAGCTTTCTTT. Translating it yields CASNSGQMNTEAFF.